These 30 T cell receptor beta chains share one sample of origin, sequenced in a study of T cell changes during pregnancy in multiple sclerosis. Produced via immunoSEQ multiplex PCR; TCRdb's table is partial and in-frame only. The table includes under 70,000 clones, roughly nine tenths detected once. The sample was peripheral blood, taken after pregnancy. The receptor source for this set is a female donor in good health, enrolled as a control in a pregnancy study.

The chain carries TRBV5-1 and TRBJ2-7; 13 bases fit TRBD2. The CDR3 is 19 residues long. The trim removed 6 bases at V and 2 bases at J, leaving 17 bases unmatched. CDR1 is SGHRS and CDR2 is YFSETQ in the germline V gene. The CDR3: CASTNPGTSGAGSPYEQYF. CDR3 DNA: TGCGCCAGCACCAATCCCGGGACTAGCGGGGCGGGATCCCCCTACGAGCAGTACTTC.

The rearrangement joins TRBV9 to TRBJ2-3, with D maybe TRBD2 (6 bases). V lost 0 bases and J 0 bases, leaving 11 bases between the germline ends. The CDR3 has 16 amino acids. Per the germline V gene, CDR1 is SGDLS and CDR2 is YYNGEE. The CDR3 region is CASSVGLGTSTDTQYF. DNA for the CDR3: TGTGCCAGCAGCGTAGGACTAGGGACGAGCACAGATACGCAGTATTTT.

This chain links TRBV2 with TRBJ2-7; 7 bases map to TRBD1. The V gene end was trimmed by 8 bases and the J gene end by 7 bases; junction bases not matched to a gene: 11. The CDR3 is made up of 13 amino acids. The germline CDR1 and CDR2 sequences are SNHLY and FYNNEI. Here the CDR3 DNA reads TGTGCCAGCGGGAGAAAGGGGGCGCTTGAGCAGTACTTC. Translated, it gives CASGRKGALEQYF.

The chain couples TRBV7-3 to TRBJ2-3; 11 positions agree with TRBD2. Germline loops: CDR1 SGHTA, CDR2 FQGTGA. This CDR3 is built from 16 residues. Trimming at V came to 4 bases and at J to 5 bases, leaving 8 bases not matched to a gene. CDR3 sequence reads: CASSSRLAGGRDTQYF. The CDR3 DNA reads TGTGCCAGCAGCTCCCGGTTAGCGGGGGGGAGAGATACGCAGTATTTT.

This clone was seen just once. The junction departs from germline at one end; a sequencing error may be responsible. The CDR3 sequence is CASSEGWSYGYTF. The DNA for the CDR3 is TGTGCCAGCAGCGAAGGGTGGAGCTATGGCTACACCTTC. V is TRBV2 and J is TRBJ1-2; D call uncertain. This CDR3 has 13 residues. Germline CDR1 SNHLY, CDR2 FYNNEI.

The chain is built from TRBV5-1 and TRBJ1-1; TRBD1 agrees at 9 bases. Germline CDR1 SGHRS, CDR2 YFSETQ. With 5 bases clipped from V and 7 bases from J, the junction kept 9 bases outside the gene matches. This CDR3 region has 14 residues. CDR3 sequence reads: CASSNGQGNGEAFF. The CDR3 nucleotides read TGCGCCAGCAGTAACGGACAGGGGAATGGTGAAGCTTTCTTT.

The chain joins TRBV4-1 to TRBJ1-2; TRBD1 agrees at 7 bases. The trim removed 3 bases at V and 7 bases at J, leaving 11 bases unmatched. Germline lookup yields CDR1 MGHRA and CDR2 YSYEKL. The CDR3 is 15 residues long. In DNA, the CDR3 is TGCGCCAGCAGCCAGCGACAGGGCGTAGAACTTGGCTACACCTTC. Translated: CASSQRQGVELGYTF.

The chain combines TRBV19 with TRBJ1-2; 7 positions match TRBD1. Germline V CDR1 and CDR2: LNHDA, SQIVND (reference sequence). CDR3 length: 16 amino acids. V was pared by 6 bases and J by 1 base, with 11 bases of the junction left unmatched. The CDR3 DNA sequence: TGTGCCAGTAGCAAACTCCGGGACAGAGATAACTATGGCTACACCTTC. Protein: CASSKLRDRDNYGYTF. The full variable domain, rest sourced from reference TRBV19 and TRBJ1-2, is DGGITQSPKYLFRKEGQNVTLSCEQNLNHDAMYWYRQDPGQGLRLIYYSQIVNDFQKGDIAEGYSVSREKKESFPLTVTSAQKNPTAFYLCASSKLRDRDNYGYTFGSGTRLTVV.

The genes are TRBV5-5 and TRBJ2-3; 8 nucleotides agree with TRBD1. This CDR3 comprises 14 residues. Germline CDR1 SGHKS, CDR2 YYEKEE (reference sequence). Losses at the gene ends were 4 bases for V and 6 bases for J; bases not matched to a gene: 7. CDR3 sequence: CASSLQGASDTQYF. DNA for the CDR3: TGTGCCAGCAGCCTGCAGGGGGCTTCGGATACGCAGTATTTT.

The chain employs TRBV7-2 and TRBJ2-3, with D unclear. Trimming shortened V by 0 bases and J by 6 bases, and 16 bases separated the two germline ends. The CDR3 runs 16 residues. CDR1 is SGHTA and CDR2 is FQGNSA in the germline V gene. CDR3 amino acids: CASSLAKGGVRDTQYF. The CDR3 DNA reads as TGTGCCAGCAGCTTAGCGAAAGGCGGAGTCCGGGATACGCAGTATTTT.

CDR3: CASRRGTQETQYF. In nucleotides, the CDR3 is TGTGCCAGCCGCCGGGGGACGCAAGAGACCCAGTACTTC. The chain is built from TRBV7-9 and TRBJ2-5; a possible D gene is TRBD2 (6 bases). Germline V lookup: CDR1 SEHNR, CDR2 FQNEAQ (reference sequence). V was trimmed by 8 bases and J by 2 bases, leaving 12 bases between them. The length of the CDR3 is 13 residues. Filled out from reference TRBV7-9 and TRBJ2-5, the complete variable domain reads DTGVSQNPRHKITKRGQNVTFRCDPISEHNRLYWYRQTLGQGPEFLTYFQNEAQLEKSRLLSDRFSAERPKGSFSTLEIQRTEQGDSAMYLCASRRGTQETQYFGPGTRLLVL.

The chain carries TRBV5-5 and TRBJ1-1; D perhaps matches TRBD1 (6 bases). Per the germline V gene, CDR1 is SGHKS and CDR2 is YYEKEE (reference sequence). The V and J ends lost 2 bases and 0 bases respectively, with 17 bases between them. The CDR3 has 17 residues. The CDR3 DNA reads as TGTGCCAGCAGCTTCGGAACAGGGATATACATGAACACTGAAGCTTTCTTT. The encoded protein is CASSFGTGIYMNTEAFF.

The chain uses TRBV19 and TRBJ1-1; 11 nucleotides align to TRBD1. The germline V gene has CDR1 LNHDA and CDR2 SQIVND (reference sequence). This CDR3 is built from 15 residues. After removal of 5 bases from V and 1 base from J, the junction contained 3 bases not matched to a gene. The CDR3 DNA sequence: TGTGCCAGTAGTCCTGGGACAGGGGGGAACACTGAAGCTTTCTTT. Its translation: CASSPGTGGNTEAFF. The full variable domain, completed using reference TRBV19 and TRBJ1-1, is DGGITQSPKYLFRKEGQNVTLSCEQNLNHDAMYWYRQDPGQGLRLIYYSQIVNDFQKGDIAEGYSVSREKKESFPLTVTSAQKNPTAFYLCASSPGTGGNTEAFFGQGTRLTVV.

The chain joins TRBV7-9 to TRBJ2-7; TRBD2 might be the D (5 bases). Germline CDR1 is SEHNR and CDR2 is FQNEAQ (reference sequence). V dropped 4 bases and J dropped 2 bases, with 9 bases sitting between them. This CDR3 contains 13 residues. The CDR3 DNA reads TGTGCCAGCAGCTCTGGAGGTACCTACGAGCAGTACTTC. Translating gives CASSSGGTYEQYF.

The chain links TRBV9 to TRBJ2-7; D unresolved. Between the trimmed V and J ends, which lost 4 bases and 0 bases, there was a span of 5 bases. Germline V CDR1 and CDR2: SGDLS, YYNGEE. The length of the CDR3 is 12 residues. The CDR3: CASSPGSYEQYF. CDR3 nucleotide sequence: TGTGCCAGCAGCCCAGGCTCCTACGAGCAGTACTTC. The full variable domain, rest sourced from reference TRBV9 and TRBJ2-7, is DSGVTQTPKHLITATGQRVTLRCSPRSGDLSVYWYQQSLDQGLQFLIQYYNGEERAKGNILERFSAQQFPDLHSELNLSSLELGDSALYFCASSPGSYEQYFGPGTRLTVT.

V gene TRBV29-1 combines with J gene TRBJ2-5, with D unresolved. Trimming took 3 bases from V and 4 from J, leaving 12 bases between them. CDR3 size: 13 residues. Germline V gene data show CDR1 as SQVTM and CDR2 as ANQGSEA. CDR3 sequence reads: CSVDISSGETQYF. CDR3 DNA: TGCAGCGTTGATATAAGTTCGGGAGAGACCCAGTACTTC. The full variable domain, its missing parts supplied by reference TRBV29-1 and TRBJ2-5, is SAVISQKPSRDICQRGTSLTIQCQVDSQVTMMFWYRQQPGQSLTLIATANQGSEATYESGFVIDKFPISRPNLTFSTLTVSNMSPEDSSIYLCSVDISSGETQYFGPGTRLLVL.

V and J are TRBV7-2 and TRBJ1-5, with D perhaps matching TRBD1 (6 bases). Trimming cost V 0 bases and J 4 bases, with 10 bases left between them. There are 15 residues in the CDR3. CDR1 SGHTA and CDR2 FQGNSA come from the germline V gene. In DNA form, the CDR3 reads TGTGCCAGCAGCTTAGCGCGGGGGGCAAATCAGCCCCAGCATTTT. Its translation: CASSLARGANQPQHF.

A single count supports this clone. This chain connects TRBV5-1 to TRBJ2-3; no firm D call. Germline lookup yields CDR1 SGHRS and CDR2 YFSETQ. V gave up 4 bases and J gave up 2 bases, with 14 bases separating them. CDR3 size: 15 residues. The DNA of the CDR3 is TGCGCCAGCAGCCGGTCCGATCCCATCACAGATACGCAGTATTTT. Translated: CASSRSDPITDTQYF. Drawing the rest from reference TRBV5-1 and TRBJ2-3, the complete variable domain is KAGVTQTPRYLIKTRGQQVTLSCSPISGHRSVSWYQQTPGQGLQFLFEYFSETQRNKGNFPGRFSGRQFSNSRSEMNVSTLELGDSALYLCASSRSDPITDTQYFGPGTRLTVL.

This clone appeared a single time. The chain has TRBV5-1 and TRBJ1-5, with TRBD1 matching 7 bases. V lost 4 bases, J lost 4 bases, and 8 bases stayed unmatched. The CDR3 runs 15 residues. Germline lookup yields CDR1 SGHRS and CDR2 YFSETQ. CDR3 amino acids: CASSLSWDRNQPQHF. As DNA, the CDR3 is TGCGCCAGCAGCCTGTCTTGGGACAGAAATCAGCCCCAGCATTTT.

The chain joins TRBV2 to TRBJ1-5; 10 bases line up with TRBD1. J gave up 1 base and V 5 bases, and 2 bases lay outside the gene matches. CDR1 and CDR2 (germline): SNHLY, FYNNEI. This CDR3 comprises 15 residues. This CDR3 is CASSRQGASNQPQHF. The CDR3 nucleotides read TGTGCCAGCAGTCGACAGGGGGCGAGCAATCAGCCCCAGCATTTT.

The CDR3 sequence: CASSLVGGNEQYF. CDR3 DNA sequence: TGTGCCAGCAGCTTGGTGGGAGGGAACGAGCAGTACTTC. The chain has TRBV5-6 and TRBJ2-7; 7 positions agree with TRBD2. Losses at the gene ends were 0 bases for V and 5 bases for J; bases not matched to a gene: 2. Germline CDR1 reads SGHDT; CDR2 reads YYEEEE. This CDR3 has 13 amino acids.

The genes are TRBV7-8 and TRBJ2-5, with D perhaps matching TRBD2 (6 bases). Trimming removed 7 bases at V and 3 bases at J, with 12 bases between. The CDR3 spans 13 residues. The germline gives CDR1 SGHVS, CDR2 FQNEAQ. The CDR3 spells CASTGRGKETQYF. In nucleotides, the CDR3 is TGTGCCAGCACCGGGAGAGGGAAAGAGACCCAGTACTTC.

This rearrangement joins TRBV9 to TRBJ2-1; D gene uncertain. CDR3 length: 12 amino acids. Germline loops: CDR1 SGDLS, CDR2 YYNGEE. The V and J ends lost 0 bases and 6 bases respectively, with 4 bases between them. CDR3 sequence: CASSVAGNEQFF. In DNA form, the CDR3 reads TGTGCCAGCAGCGTAGCAGGCAATGAGCAGTTCTTC.

V is TRBV2 and J is TRBJ2-5; tentatively, D is TRBD2 (6 bases). Trimming stripped 2 bases from V and 4 bases from J, with 8 bases between. Germline-derived CDR1 and CDR2 are SNHLY and FYNNEI. This CDR3 spans 13 amino acids. The CDR3 bases are TGTGCCAGCAGTGAACGGGAGCGAGAGACCCAGTACTTC. Amino acid sequence: CASSERERETQYF. Together with reference TRBV2 and TRBJ2-5, the CDR3 gives the full variable domain: EPEVTQTPSHQVTQMGQEVILRCVPISNHLYFYWYRQILGQKVEFLVSFYNNEISEKSEIFDDQFSVERPDGSNFTLKIRSTKLEDSAMYFCASSERERETQYFGPGTRLLVL.

The chain has TRBV7-8 and TRBJ1-2, with D perhaps matching TRBD1 (6 bases). Germline loops: CDR1 SGHVS, CDR2 FQNEAQ. V lost 4 bases and J lost 6, with 15 bases in between. This CDR3 spans 14 amino acids. CDR3 region: CASSSRQAPNGYTF. CDR3 nucleotides: TGTGCCAGCAGCTCCCGACAGGCCCCAAATGGCTACACCTTC.

This rearrangement joins TRBV7-2 to TRBJ1-5; D not resolved. The germline gives CDR1 SGHTA, CDR2 FQGNSA. The CDR3 sequence is 15 residues long. V lost 1 base to trimming and J lost 5 bases, with 12 bases between them. Here the CDR3 reads CASSLDGGLYQPQHF. CDR3 DNA sequence: TGTGCCAGCAGCTTAGACGGCGGCCTATATCAGCCCCAGCATTTT.

V is TRBV30 and J is TRBJ1-2; D unresolved. Trimming left V 0 bases short and J 8 bases short, with 13 bases between. The CDR3 has 13 residues. Germline V lookup: CDR1 GTSNPN, CDR2 SVGIG (reference sequence). CDR3 DNA sequence: TGTGCCTGGAGTGTAGCGGAATCTAACGGCTACACCTTC. It codes for CAWSVAESNGYTF.

The rearrangement uses TRBV21-1 and TRBJ2-5; TRBD1, the table's D call, lacks a check against the DNA. TRBV21-1 is described as a pseudogene. CDR3 size: 19 residues. CDR3 nucleotide sequence: TGTGCCAGCAGCAACCCTCGGGACAGGGGTTCGACACTCCAAGAGACCCAGTACTTC. Translating gives CASSNPRDRGSTLQETQYF.

The rearrangement uses TRBV2 and TRBJ2-7, with 10 bases that match TRBD1. This CDR3 contains 16 residues. The V and J ends lost 0 bases and 2 bases, in that order; junction bases with no gene match: 4. Germline lookup yields CDR1 SNHLY and CDR2 FYNNEI. The DNA for the CDR3 is TGTGCCAGCAGTGAAGCGAGGACAGGGGGTCCCTACGAGCAGTACTTC. It specifies CASSEARTGGPYEQYF.

The chain has TRBV5-1 and TRBJ1-2; tentatively, D is TRBD1 (6 bases). The V gene lost 0 bases and the J gene lost 5 bases, with 8 bases spanning the gap. The germline CDR1 and CDR2 sequences are SGHRS and YFSETQ. The CDR3 is 13 residues long. The CDR3 protein is CASSLEQGYGYTF. DNA for the CDR3: TGCGCCAGCAGCTTGGAACAGGGTTATGGCTACACCTTC.